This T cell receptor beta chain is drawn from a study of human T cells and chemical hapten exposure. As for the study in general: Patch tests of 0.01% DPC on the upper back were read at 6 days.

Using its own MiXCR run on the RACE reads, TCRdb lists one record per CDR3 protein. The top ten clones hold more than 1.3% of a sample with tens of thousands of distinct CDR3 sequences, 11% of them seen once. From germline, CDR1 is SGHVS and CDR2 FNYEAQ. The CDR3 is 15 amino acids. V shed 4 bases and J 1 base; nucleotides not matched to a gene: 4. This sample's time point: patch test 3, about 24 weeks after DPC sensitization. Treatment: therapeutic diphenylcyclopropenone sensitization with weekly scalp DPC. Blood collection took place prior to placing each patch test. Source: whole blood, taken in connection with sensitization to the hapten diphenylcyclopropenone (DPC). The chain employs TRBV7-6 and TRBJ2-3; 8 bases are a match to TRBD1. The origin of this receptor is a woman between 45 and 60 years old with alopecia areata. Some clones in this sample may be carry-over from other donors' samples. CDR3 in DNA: TGTGCCAGCAGCTCGACAGGGGCTGGCACAGATACGCAGTATTTT. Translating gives CASSSTGAGTDTQYF.